The present TCR beta chain was sequenced within a study of blood T cell repertoires in COVID-19. Germline V gene data show CDR1 as SGHNT and CDR2 as YENEEA. CDR3 length: 16 amino acids. J lost 2 bases, V lost 1 base, and 3 bases had no gene match. Study processing details: Amplification from reference gene primers served as the basis for estimated nucleated cell counts. Libraries were prepared by immunoSEQ multiplex PCR; TCRdb keeps only in-frame clonotypes and omits some of them. For V, J and clone size, that table is used; D and trimming come from the DNA. The data contain roughly 68,000 clones, approximately 85% of them singletons.

The chain joins TRBV11-3 to TRBJ2-1, with 9 bases that match TRBD2. This TCR derives from a man aged 45-65 years with acute or convalescent COVID-19. Sequenced input: peripheral blood. The CDR3 coding sequence is TGTGCCAGCAGCTTAGGAAGCGGGGGGACCTACAATGAGCAGTTCTTC. Residues: CASSLGSGGTYNEQFF.